The T cell receptor beta chain under discussion was sequenced for a study of OX40 agonist ivuxolimab in advanced cancers. Study information: Patients achieving partial responses numbered three: one hepatocellular carcinoma case and two cutaneous melanoma cases. General study points: Clonal expansion from baseline to week 6 occurred in both CD4+ and CD8+ T cells.

This clone was seen a handful of times. Its target is not known. Measured with immunoSEQ multiplex PCR; TCRdb has only the in-frame clones, and not every one. The data show under 45,000 clones, with around three quarters seen just once and about 4% held by the top ten. The length of the CDR3 is 15 residues. Between the trimmed V and J ends, which lost 0 bases and 4 bases, there was a span of 10 bases. From germline, CDR1 is LNHDA and CDR2 SQIVND (reference sequence). Source: CD4+ or CD8+ T cells sorted from blood, taken in a trial of the OX40 agonist ivuxolimab. The sequence derives from an adult with an advanced solid tumor such as melanoma, head and neck, liver or kidney cancer. V and J are TRBV19 and TRBJ1-5; no reliable D call. CDR3 residues: CASSIDRQLNQPQHF. As DNA, the CDR3 is TGTGCCAGTAGTATAGATAGGCAGTTAAATCAGCCCCAGCATTTT.